One sample yielded the 22 T cell receptor beta chains listed below, sequenced in a study of T cells in Graves' hyperthyroidism and ophthalmopathy. Amplified regions were TCR beta CDR3 sequences from RNA transcripts. HTBI primers were used for first-round RT-PCR of the TCR CDR3. TCRdb re-called the multiplex PCR reads through MiXCR, storing one row per CDR3 protein. In the table there are around 540,000 distinct CDR3 sequences, 35% to 55% of which are singletons. The material sequenced was peripheral blood or thyroid tissue (not recorded which). All receptors come from a young woman with Graves' hyperthyroidism.

The chain employs TRBV20-1 and TRBJ1-3, with 7 bases fitting TRBD1. Trimming at V came to 0 bases and at J to 2 bases, leaving 1 base not matched to a gene. Germline values: CDR1 DFQATT, CDR2 SNEGSKA (reference sequence). This CDR3 has 14 amino acids. The CDR3 DNA sequence: TGCAGTGCTAGAGATGACAGGGCTGGAAACACCATATATTTT. Translated: CSARDDRAGNTIYF.

This clonotype was detected only a few times. The J gene is TRBJ2-7, the V gene TRBV12-3 or TRBV12-4; TRBD2 aligns across 13 bases. The CDR3 totals 14 residues. The junction had 5 bases not matched to a gene; V was cut back by 6 bases and J by 6 bases. The chain's CDR3 is CASSEGLAGAEQYF. CDR3 DNA: TGTGCCAGCAGCGAAGGACTAGCGGGAGCCGAGCAGTACTTC.

The rearrangement joins TRBV10-2 to TRBJ1-1, with TRBD1 matching over 9 bases. The V and J ends lost 4 bases and 1 base, in that order; junction bases with no gene match: 4. Germline CDR1 WSHSY, CDR2 SAAADI. This CDR3 has 15 amino acids. The CDR3 loop is CASSGRGQGNTEAFF. The CDR3 DNA sequence: TGCGCCAGCAGTGGCCGGGGACAGGGGAACACTGAAGCTTTCTTT.

This clonotype was observed at least ten times. The chain couples TRBV20-1 to TRBJ1-1; a possible D gene is TRBD1 (6 bases). This CDR3 spans 12 amino acids. The V end was cut by 4 bases, the J end by 5 bases, with 11 bases between. CDR1 DFQATT and CDR2 SNEGSKA come from the germline V gene (reference sequence). CDR3 residues: CSATDSGTEAFF. The DNA for the CDR3 is TGCAGTGCTACGGACAGTGGAACTGAAGCTTTCTTT.

The chain carries TRBV25-1 and TRBJ1-6; D perhaps matches TRBD1 (6 bases). There are 17 residues in the CDR3. CDR1 is MGHDK and CDR2 is SYGVNS in the germline V gene. V was shortened by 5 bases and J by 4 bases, with 18 bases between the two germline ends. In DNA, the CDR3 is TGTGCCAGCAGTTCCCTTCTTGGGACACGTTATAATTCACCCCTCCACTTT. Translation: CASSSLLGTRYNSPLHF.

This clonotype was found a few times. The chain combines TRBV10-3 with TRBJ2-5; no clear D gene. Trimming took 2 bases from V and 10 from J, leaving 5 bases between them. The CDR3 runs to 10 residues. Per germline, CDR1 ENHRY and CDR2 SYGVKD. The CDR3 DNA sequence: TGTGCCATCAGTGAGGAGGACCAGTACTTC. It is translated as CAISEEDQYF.

This sequence joins TRBV7-2 and TRBJ1-5, with D unclear. This CDR3 contains 18 residues. The V end lost 4 bases, the J end lost 2 bases, and 21 bases lay between the germline ends. Per the germline V gene, CDR1 is SGHTA and CDR2 is FQGNSA. CDR3: CASSYTSPGTGGNQPQHF. The CDR3 nucleotides are TGTGCCAGCAGCTATACCTCTCCGGGAACTGGGGGCAATCAGCCCCAGCATTTT.

This chain links TRBV7-8 with TRBJ2-7; no definite D call. The CDR3 extends over 12 amino acids. V was shortened by 5 bases and J by 5 bases, with 10 bases between the two germline ends. Germline assignment: CDR1 SGHVS and CDR2 FQNEAQ. CDR3 region: CASSHRPHEQYF. The CDR3 DNA is TGTGCCAGCAGCCACCGCCCCCACGAGCAGTACTTC.

This chain links TRBV7-8 with TRBJ2-7, with D unclear. V shed 5 bases and J shed 4 bases, with 15 bases lying between them. The germline CDR1 and CDR2 sequences are SGHVS and FQNEAQ. CDR3 length: 14 residues. The DNA of the CDR3 is TGTGCCAGCAGCCCACTCCTCGGACGGTACGAGCAGTACTTC. It is translated as CASSPLLGRYEQYF.

The rearrangement uses TRBV10-3 and TRBJ2-6, with a possible D match to TRBD2 (6 bases). This CDR3 has 17 residues. V lost 5 bases and J lost 0, with 14 bases in between. CDR1 and CDR2 from the germline V gene are ENHRY and SYGVKD. The CDR3 is CAISTGSYDSGANVLTF. For the CDR3, the DNA is TGTGCCATCAGTACCGGGAGTTACGACTCTGGGGCCAACGTCCTGACTTTC.

On this clonotype itself: It is likely a read error, because the conserved phenylalanine at the end of the CDR3 is missing. It is unclear where the CDR3 begins or ends on the DNA, so no DNA is shown, and the CDR3 is as TCRdb lists it. CDR3 in amino acids: CASSLGPGTGV. The chain has TRBV7-2 and TRBJ2-6; TRBD1, the table's D call, lacks a check against the DNA. The CDR3 numbers 11 amino acids, ends counted. CDR1 and CDR2 from the germline V gene are SGHTA and FQGNSA.

A single count supports this clonotype. This sequence joins TRBV6-5 and TRBJ1-5; 8 nucleotides line up with TRBD1. The CDR3 sequence is 15 residues long. The V gene end was trimmed by 4 bases and the J gene end by 3 bases; junction bases not matched to a gene: 5. CDR1 and CDR2 (germline): MNHEY, SVGAGI. CDR3 sequence reads: CASSLWDRSNQPQHF. For the CDR3, the DNA is TGTGCCAGCAGTTTATGGGACAGGTCCAATCAGCCCCAGCATTTT.

This rearrangement joins TRBV25-1 to TRBJ1-3; 8 nucleotides match TRBD1. Germline assignment: CDR1 MGHDK and CDR2 SYGVNS. The V segment lost 6 bases and the J segment 0 bases; nucleotides outside the gene matches: 13. The CDR3 spans 18 residues. The CDR3 DNA sequence: TGTGCCAGCAGCATTGTTTACGGACAGGGCGACTCTGGAAACACCATATATTTT. This gives the protein CASSIVYGQGDSGNTIYF.

This clonotype was detected once. This rearrangement joins TRBV29-1 to TRBJ1-5; maybe TRBD1 (6 bases). V was shortened by 5 bases and J by 7 bases, with 12 bases between the two germline ends. In germline, CDR1 is SQVTM, CDR2 ANQGSEA. The CDR3 is 12 amino acids. The CDR3 nucleotides read TGCAGCGTTATGGAGGGGGGGCAGCCCCAGCATTTT. Translating it yields CSVMEGGQPQHF.

A few counts support this clonotype. The chain has TRBV2 and TRBJ2-7; 9 bases match TRBD2. CDR3 size: 14 residues. CDR1 and CDR2 (germline): SNHLY, FYNNEI. V lost 7 bases to trimming and J lost 3 bases; unmatched junction nucleotides: 7. Written as DNA, the CDR3 is TGTGCCAGCACCTTTGCGGGAGGGGGCTACGAGCAGTACTTC. Translated: CASTFAGGGYEQYF.

Worth noting for this clonotype: The CDR3 carries no conserved terminal phenylalanine or tryptophan, so it likely arises from a read error. This chain uses TRBV7-2 with TRBJ1-1; D possibly corresponds to TRBD1 (5 bases). The germline V gene has CDR1 SGHTA and CDR2 FQGNSA. This CDR3 spans 15 amino acids. This CDR3 reads CAGSLIVPGESEAFV. In nucleotides, the CDR3 is TGTGCCGGCAGCTTAATCGTCCCGGGGGAGAGTGAAGCTTTCGTT.

V usage is TRBV5-1 and J usage is TRBJ2-2; maybe TRBD1 (6 bases). From germline, CDR1 is SGHRS and CDR2 YFSETQ. The CDR3 extends over 14 amino acids. V lost 4 bases and J lost 2, with 9 bases in between. CDR3 sequence reads: CASSVQGNTGELFF. The CDR3 bases are TGCGCCAGCAGCGTACAGGGCAACACCGGGGAGCTGTTTTTT.

This chain links TRBV25-1 with TRBJ2-3; D is possibly TRBD2 (6 bases). The CDR3 has 16 amino acids. Trimming took 2 bases from V and 3 from J, leaving 15 bases between them. The germline CDR1 and CDR2 sequences are MGHDK and SYGVNS. This CDR3 is CASSEGEELGTDTQYF. DNA for the CDR3: TGTGCCAGCAGTGAAGGGGAGGAATTGGGGACAGATACGCAGTATTTT.

J is TRBJ2-7 and V is TRBV2; 7 positions agree with TRBD1. Germline V gene data show CDR1 as SNHLY and CDR2 as FYNNEI. Losses at the gene ends were 7 bases for V and 2 bases for J; bases not matched to a gene: 5. The length of the CDR3 is 13 residues. CDR3 loop: CASTGTVAYEQYF. The CDR3 coding sequence is TGTGCCAGCACCGGGACAGTTGCCTACGAGCAGTACTTC.

The rearrangement joins TRBV7-3 to TRBJ2-7; no definite D call. CDR1 and CDR2 from the germline V gene are SGHTA and FQGTGA. The V end was cut by 8 bases, the J end by 6 bases, with 14 bases between. This CDR3 is 12 amino acids long. Here the CDR3 DNA reads TGTGCCAGCTCGAACTACGGCTTCGAGCAGTACTTC. Translating it yields CASSNYGFEQYF.

The chain links TRBV19 to TRBJ2-7; 7 nucleotides match TRBD1. The germline V gene encodes CDR1 LNHDA and CDR2 SQIVND (reference sequence). The length of the CDR3 is 13 residues. J gave up 7 bases and V 5 bases, and 8 bases lay outside the gene matches. Here the CDR3 DNA reads TGTGCCAGTAGTTTTACAGGGGTGGAGGAGCAGTACTTC. Translation gives CASSFTGVEEQYF.

This clonotype was seen many times. The CDR3 nucleotides read TGTGCCAGCAGCCCGGGACAGTCCCACGAAAAACTGTTTTTT. Encoded protein: CASSPGQSHEKLFF. The V call is TRBV7-9, the J call TRBJ1-4, with 7 bases matching TRBD1. CDR3 length equals 14 residues. The germline gives CDR1 SEHNR, CDR2 FQNEAQ (reference sequence). V was clipped by 5 bases and J by 8 bases; unmatched bases: 8.